Listed here are 28 T cell receptor beta chains from one sample, sequenced in a study of naive and memory T cell subsets. General study points: Naive repertoires, especially CD8, held a few larger clonotypes, possibly memory cells re-expressing CD45RA.

Their specific antigens are unknown. Both TRBC1 and TRBC2 were covered by a beta constant-region primer of two equimolar oligonucleotides. Nested alpha and beta constant-region primers with the SP2 primer drove four PCR rounds on ligated cDNA. MiXCR, applied by TCRdb to the UMI-ligation and nested PCR reads, yields one record per CDR3 protein. The sample shows 140,000 to 150,000 distinct CDR3 sequences, about 20% of them seen only once. Specimen: naive CD4+ T cells from blood. These receptors were taken from a human donor in good health.

This clonotype was seen many times. J is TRBJ1-4 and V is TRBV20-1, with D unresolved. The V end lost 6 bases, the J end lost 5 bases, and 10 bases lay between the germline ends. The germline CDR1 and CDR2 sequences are DFQATT and SNEGSKA (reference sequence). The CDR3 extends over 12 amino acids. In DNA, the CDR3 is TGCAGTGCCGGCGGGCTGAATGAAAAACTGTTTTTT. This gives the protein CSAGGLNEKLFF.

The chain recombines TRBV7-9 with TRBJ2-7, with D maybe TRBD1 (7 bases). The germline V gene has CDR1 SEHNR and CDR2 FQNEAQ (reference sequence). Trimming removed 1 base from V and 4 bases from J, with 17 bases in between. The CDR3 contains 16 residues. The CDR3 region has the DNA TGTGCCAGCAGCTTAGAGGGGGGACAGAAGAGATACGAGCAGTACTTC. Its protein product is CASSLEGGQKRYEQYF.

This clonotype was found a few times. The V and J genes are TRBV11-2 and TRBJ2-1; 9 positions match TRBD2. Germline values: CDR1 SGHAT, CDR2 FQNNGV. CDR3 size: 17 residues. J gave up 8 bases and V 2 bases, and 13 bases lay outside the gene matches. The CDR3 DNA sequence: TGTGCCAGCAGCTTATTATTGGGCGGGAGGGCCAGAGATGAGCAGTTCTTC. Amino acid sequence: CASSLLLGGRARDEQFF.

In its sample, this clonotype was seen many times. The chain couples TRBV20-1 to TRBJ2-3; D may be TRBD2 (6 bases). The CDR3 covers 14 residues. CDR1 DFQATT and CDR2 SNEGSKA come from the germline V gene (reference sequence). V lost 2 bases to trimming and J lost 3 bases, with 12 bases between them. The CDR3 DNA follows: TGCAGTGCTAGAATACGGGAGACGACAGATACGCAGTATTTT. Its translation: CSARIRETTDTQYF.

This clonotype turned up a few times. The chain uses TRBV5-6 and TRBJ2-7, with D perhaps TRBD2 (5 bases). Germline CDR1 SGHDT, CDR2 YYEEEE. The CDR3 covers 17 residues. V was clipped by 3 bases and J by 4 bases, with 23 bases between them. DNA of the CDR3: TGTGCCAGCAGCTCCCAAATCGGTGGCGGGTGGAAGTACGAGCAGTACTTC. Its translation is CASSSQIGGGWKYEQYF.

Ten or more counts support this clonotype. The V call is TRBV7-2, the J call TRBJ2-1, with D uncertain. The CDR3 runs 15 residues. V was cut by 0 bases and J by 6 bases, with 12 bases left in between. CDR1 and CDR2 from the germline V gene are SGHTA and FQGNSA. The CDR3 nucleotides are TGTGCCAGCAGCTTAGCGGTACTTGACTCCAATGAGCAGTTCTTC. Amino acids: CASSLAVLDSNEQFF.

This clonotype was counted only a few times. The chain employs TRBV19 and TRBJ2-7, with a weak D call TRBD2 (5 bases). CDR1 is LNHDA and CDR2 is SQIVND in the germline V gene (reference sequence). The CDR3 covers 14 residues. The V gene lost 6 bases and the J gene lost 0 bases, with 12 bases spanning the gap. CDR3: CASSPDWNSYEQYF. CDR3 DNA sequence: TGTGCCAGTAGCCCGGACTGGAACTCCTACGAGCAGTACTTC.

The chain is built from TRBV29-1 and TRBJ2-5, with 8 bases aligning to TRBD2. The germline CDR1 and CDR2 sequences are SQVTM and ANQGSEA. There are 14 residues in the CDR3. Trimming removed 5 bases from V and 5 bases from J; junction bases left unmatched: 10. CDR3 coding DNA: TGCAGCGTTTTGTCTCGGGAGGGCCGGGAGACCCAGTACTTC. Translating it yields CSVLSREGRETQYF.

The V and J genes are TRBV29-1 and TRBJ2-5; 7 nucleotides line up with TRBD1. V gave up 6 bases and J gave up 5 bases; unmatched junction bases: 9. The V gene's germline CDR1 is SQVTM and CDR2 ANQGSEA. The CDR3 contains 13 residues. The CDR3 DNA is TGCAGCGTCCGACGACAGGGCGGCGAGACCCAGTACTTC. This sequence encodes CSVRRQGGETQYF. Full variable domain (outside the CDR3, taken from reference TRBV29-1 and TRBJ2-5): SAVISQKPSRDICQRGTSLTIQCQVDSQVTMMFWYRQQPGQSLTLIATANQGSEATYESGFVIDKFPISRPNLTFSTLTVSNMSPEDSSIYLCSVRRQGGETQYFGPGTRLLVL.

This clonotype was observed a handful of times. The genes are TRBV10-3 and TRBJ1-4, with 8 bases lining up with TRBD1. The CDR3 length is 13 residues. Germline lookup yields CDR1 ENHRY and CDR2 SYGVKD. The J segment lost 5 bases and the V segment lost 6 bases, leaving 2 bases of the junction unmatched. The CDR3 DNA is TGTGCCATCAGCTGGACAGGGAATGAAAAACTGTTTTTT. Translating gives CAISWTGNEKLFF.

The chain employs TRBV18 and TRBJ1-4; D may be TRBD1 (6 bases). The V gene's germline CDR1 is KGHSH and CDR2 LQKENI. Trimming stripped 0 bases from V and 8 bases from J, with 13 bases between. CDR3 size: 15 residues. The CDR3 here is CASSPPEDSGEKLFF. Written as DNA, the CDR3 is TGTGCCAGCTCACCACCTGAGGACAGCGGGGAAAAACTGTTTTTT.

This clonotype has only a few counts. This chain joins TRBV6-5 and TRBJ1-5; 8 bases line up with TRBD1. CDR3 length: 14 residues. Germline CDR1 MNHEY, CDR2 SVGAGI. Trimming took 7 bases from V and 3 from J; bases not matched to a gene: 5. CDR3 residues: CASMRDRNNQPQHF. The CDR3 DNA reads TGTGCCAGCATGAGGGACAGGAACAATCAGCCCCAGCATTTT.

This rearrangement joins TRBV7-2 to TRBJ2-1, with 8 bases that match TRBD2. Germline-derived CDR1 and CDR2 are SGHTA and FQGNSA. This CDR3 contains 16 residues. After removal of 5 bases from V and 0 bases from J, the junction contained 6 bases not matched to a gene. The CDR3 reads CASSPWSGSSYNEQFF. The CDR3 DNA follows: TGTGCCAGCAGCCCGTGGAGCGGGAGCTCCTACAATGAGCAGTTCTTC.

This clonotype occurred many times. The chain employs TRBV4-3 and TRBJ1-1; TRBD1 matches at 11 bases. Trimming at V came to 0 bases and at J to 4 bases, leaving 4 bases not matched to a gene. The germline gives CDR1 LGHNA, CDR2 YSLEER. The CDR3 is made up of 16 amino acids. CDR3 nucleotide sequence: TGCGCCAGCAGCCAAGAGGACAGGGGGCAGGGCACTGAAGCTTTCTTT. It yields the protein CASSQEDRGQGTEAFF.

This clonotype was found a few times. The chain joins TRBV29-1 to TRBJ2-1; D remains ambiguous. Germline V gene lookup returns CDR1 SQVTM and CDR2 ANQGSEA. V was cut by 4 bases and J by 0 bases, with 10 bases left in between. The CDR3 is 14 amino acids. This chain's CDR3 is CSVVSRSSYNEQFF. The CDR3 nucleotides are TGCAGCGTTGTCTCCCGAAGCTCCTACAATGAGCAGTTCTTC.

The CDR3 reads CASSRTGFYEQYF. The CDR3 DNA follows: TGCGCCAGCAGTCGGACAGGGTTCTACGAGCAGTACTTC. The genes are TRBV5-1 and TRBJ2-7, with TRBD1 identical over 8 bases. The CDR3 has 13 residues. The germline V gene encodes CDR1 SGHRS and CDR2 YFSETQ. V shed 5 bases and J 3 bases; nucleotides not matched to a gene: 4. The full variable domain, completed using reference TRBV5-1 and TRBJ2-7, is KAGVTQTPRYLIKTRGQQVTLSCSPISGHRSVSWYQQTPGQGLQFLFEYFSETQRNKGNFPGRFSGRQFSNSRSEMNVSTLELGDSALYLCASSRTGFYEQYFGPGTRLTVT.

The sample holds a few counts of this clonotype. The chain employs TRBV7-9 and TRBJ2-7; possibly TRBD1 for D (5 bases). V was cut by 1 base and J by 2 bases, with 9 bases left in between. The CDR3 contains 14 residues. CDR1 SEHNR and CDR2 FQNEAQ come from the germline V gene (reference sequence). The CDR3 sequence: CASSLGRTTYEQYF. CDR3 in DNA: TGTGCCAGCAGCTTAGGACGGACAACCTACGAGCAGTACTTC.

The chain employs TRBV7-6 and TRBJ2-7; no clear D gene. The germline gives CDR1 SGHVS, CDR2 FNYEAQ. Deletions cut 5 bases from V and 2 bases from J, with 16 bases between. This CDR3 contains 15 residues. CDR3 DNA sequence: TGTGCCAGCAGCCCCGACGACGGACGAGCCTACGAGCAGTACTTC. As protein: CASSPDDGRAYEQYF.

This clonotype has just a few counts. The chain is built from TRBV20-1 and TRBJ2-5; unclear D gene. Trimming cost V 5 bases and J 0 bases, with 7 bases left between them. This CDR3 contains 12 residues. The V gene's germline CDR1 is DFQATT and CDR2 SNEGSKA (reference sequence). The CDR3 coding sequence is TGCAGTGCTCGTCGGAACCAAGAGACCCAGTACTTC. This codes for CSARRNQETQYF.

The V call is TRBV29-1, the J call TRBJ2-3; TRBD2 agrees at 8 bases. Trimming cost V 4 bases and J 1 base; bases outside gene matches: 10. The CDR3 is made up of 16 amino acids. Germline V CDR1 and CDR2: SQVTM, ANQGSEA. The CDR3 spells CSVGSLGLEGTDTQYF. Here the CDR3 DNA reads TGCAGCGTTGGGTCTTTGGGACTAGAAGGCACAGATACGCAGTATTTT.

In this sample, this clonotype turned up many times. This chain joins TRBV6-2 or TRBV6-3 and TRBJ2-1; TRBD1 agrees at 12 bases. The CDR3 sequence is 15 residues long. After removal of 2 bases from V and 10 bases from J, the junction contained 6 bases not matched to a gene. Germline CDR1 is MNHEY and CDR2 is SVGEGT. The CDR3 DNA sequence: TGTGCCAGCAGTTACACCGGGACAGGGGGCCGGGAGCAGTTCTTC. Translation gives CASSYTGTGGREQFF.

V usage is TRBV3-1 and J usage is TRBJ2-7; no clear D. The CDR3 has 12 residues. The V gene's germline CDR1 is LGHDT and CDR2 YNNKEL (reference sequence). V lost 0 bases and J 3 bases, leaving 3 bases between the germline ends. The CDR3 protein is CASSQESYEQYF. The CDR3 nucleotides are TGTGCCAGCAGCCAAGAAAGCTACGAGCAGTACTTC.

This clonotype was recorded a few times. The chain joins TRBV18 to TRBJ1-5; D remains unclear. The CDR3 length is 18 residues. The V and J ends lost 2 bases and 4 bases respectively, with 21 bases between them. Looked up from germline, CDR1 is KGHSH and CDR2 is LQKENI. The CDR3 loop is CASSPRRVGGWSNQPQHF. In nucleotides, the CDR3 is TGTGCCAGCTCACCAAGAAGAGTCGGAGGCTGGAGTAATCAGCCCCAGCATTTT.

The rearrangement uses TRBV28 and TRBJ1-4, with 7 bases identical to TRBD1. Trimming at V came to 10 bases and at J to 7 bases, leaving 9 bases not matched to a gene. The CDR3 covers 13 residues. Germline V gene lookup returns CDR1 MDHEN and CDR2 SYDVKM. The CDR3, as DNA: TGTGCCACCGTCGACAGGGAAACTGAAAAACTGTTTTTT. It specifies CATVDRETEKLFF.

This clonotype was counted only a few times. The genes are TRBV15 and TRBJ2-7, with TRBD1 identical over 8 bases. CDR3 size: 15 residues. Trimming took 4 bases from V and 0 from J; bases not matched to a gene: 5. Germline CDR1 is LNHNV and CDR2 is YYDKDF (reference sequence). The CDR3 here is CATSTRQGSSYEQYF. In DNA form, the CDR3 reads TGTGCCACCAGCACGAGACAGGGGAGCTCCTACGAGCAGTACTTC.

The chain recombines TRBV9 with TRBJ2-2, with D unresolved. The germline V gene encodes CDR1 SGDLS and CDR2 YYNGEE. V lost 0 bases and J lost 1, with 10 bases in between. This CDR3 comprises 16 residues. The CDR3 DNA is TGTGCCAGCAGCGTAGAAGACGCATGGAACACCGGGGAGCTGTTTTTT. It translates to CASSVEDAWNTGELFF. Together with reference TRBV9 and TRBJ2-2, the CDR3 gives the full variable domain: DSGVTQTPKHLITATGQRVTLRCSPRSGDLSVYWYQQSLDQGLQFLIQYYNGEERAKGNILERFSAQQFPDLHSELNLSSLELGDSALYFCASSVEDAWNTGELFFGEGSRLTVL.

This chain joins TRBV20-1 and TRBJ1-6, with 8 positions matching TRBD1. CDR1 and CDR2 from the germline V gene are DFQATT and SNEGSKA (reference sequence). The CDR3 length is 16 residues. The V gene end was trimmed by 6 bases and the J gene end by 7 bases; junction bases not matched to a gene: 14. The CDR3 protein is CSAPPRGRLDNSPLHF. The CDR3 region has the DNA TGCAGTGCACCTCCCAGGGGGCGATTGGACAATTCACCCCTCCACTTT.

This clonotype appeared a few times. This chain uses TRBV6-2 or TRBV6-3 with TRBJ1-5; a weak D match, TRBD1 (5 bases). Germline-derived CDR1 and CDR2 are MNHEY and SVGEGT. The CDR3 runs to 15 residues. V was clipped by 2 bases and J by 3 bases, with 11 bases between them. Written as DNA, the CDR3 is TGTGCCAGCAGTTACCAAGGGGTCTCCAATCAGCCCCAGCATTTT. It translates to CASSYQGVSNQPQHF.